Listed here are 22 T cell receptor beta chains from one sample, sequenced in a study of T cell changes during pregnancy in multiple sclerosis. Only in-frame clones appear in the TCRdb table, and some are missing; sequencing was by immunoSEQ multiplex PCR. This sample carries 30,000 to 45,000 clones, around 93% of them seen once, and the ten largest clones take roughly a quarter. Material: CD8+ T cells from peripheral blood mononuclear cells, obtained before pregnancy. These receptors were collected from a female donor with multiple sclerosis, enrolled in a pregnancy study.

V usage is TRBV5-6 and J usage is TRBJ2-7; D is perhaps TRBD1 (5 bases). V lost 4 bases, J lost 5 bases, and 25 bases lay in between. This CDR3 spans 17 amino acids. Germline V gene lookup returns CDR1 SGHDT and CDR2 YYEEEE. This CDR3 is CASSPIYRSNVLHEQYF. In DNA, the CDR3 is TGTGCCAGCAGCCCAATATACAGGTCGAATGTGCTTCACGAGCAGTACTTC.

V is TRBV6-1 and J is TRBJ2-2, with TRBD2 matching 11 bases. From germline, CDR1 is MNHNS and CDR2 SASEGT. J lost 7 bases, V lost 6 bases, and 4 bases had no gene match. The CDR3 length is 14 residues. The CDR3 loop is CASRIAGGDGELFF. As DNA, the CDR3 is TGTGCCAGCAGGATAGCGGGAGGGGACGGGGAGCTGTTTTTT.

The chain is built from TRBV9 and TRBJ2-6; weak D call: TRBD2 (5 bases). Germline V gene data show CDR1 as SGDLS and CDR2 as YYNGEE. Between the trimmed V and J ends, which lost 4 bases and 4 bases, there was a span of 12 bases. This CDR3 spans 15 amino acids. CDR3 nucleotide sequence: TGTGCCAGCAGCCCGGGGAGTTCCGGGGCCAACGTCCTGACTTTC. Translation gives CASSPGSSGANVLTF.

This chain links TRBV5-6 with TRBJ1-2, with 9 nucleotides matching TRBD1. The V and J ends lost 5 bases and 5 bases, in that order; junction bases with no gene match: 4. The CDR3 covers 13 residues. Germline assignment: CDR1 SGHDT and CDR2 YYEEEE. As DNA, the CDR3 is TGTGCCAGCAGGGACAGGGGCTGGTATGGCTACACCTTC. Translated, it gives CASRDRGWYGYTF.

The chain uses TRBV19 and TRBJ1-1; D perhaps matches TRBD1 (6 bases). V gave up 0 bases and J gave up 3 bases, with 14 bases separating them. This CDR3 spans 16 amino acids. Germline V gene data show CDR1 as LNHDA and CDR2 as SQIVND (reference sequence). The CDR3: CASSIETGYADTEAFF. CDR3 coding DNA: TGTGCCAGTAGTATAGAAACAGGGTACGCGGACACTGAAGCTTTCTTT.

The CDR3 nucleotides are TGTGCCAGCAGTCCCCTTACAGGGATAGGGGCGTTCTTAAACACCATATATTTT. Protein sequence: CASSPLTGIGAFLNTIYF. J is TRBJ1-3 and V is TRBV27; D is possibly TRBD1 (6 bases). This CDR3 spans 18 amino acids. Germline V CDR1 and CDR2: MNHEY, SMNVEV (reference sequence). The V end was cut by 5 bases, the J end by 6 bases, with 26 bases between.

The chain links TRBV7-6 to TRBJ1-1; 10 nucleotides align to TRBD1. V lost 4 bases to trimming and J lost 2 bases; unmatched junction nucleotides: 4. CDR3 size: 15 residues. Per germline, CDR1 SGHVS and CDR2 FNYEAQ. The CDR3, as DNA: TGTGCCAGCAGCTCCCGACAGGGGGCAAACACTGAAGCTTTCTTT. Translated, it gives CASSSRQGANTEAFF.

The V and J genes are TRBV5-5 and TRBJ2-7, with TRBD2 matching 10 bases. The CDR3 runs to 16 residues. After removal of 2 bases from V and 4 bases from J, the junction contained 9 bases not matched to a gene. Looked up from germline, CDR1 is SGHKS and CDR2 is YYEKEE (reference sequence). This chain's CDR3 is CASSLGTSALKYEQYF. The CDR3, as DNA: TGTGCCAGCAGCTTAGGGACTAGCGCATTAAAATACGAGCAGTACTTC.

The chain couples TRBV6-5 to TRBJ1-2, with 7 positions matching TRBD1. J was trimmed by 4 bases and V by 8 bases; bases with no gene match: 13. CDR1 is MNHEY, CDR2 SVGAGI, per germline. The CDR3 consists of 15 residues. CDR3 in amino acids: CASSSRDSHVYGYTF. The DNA for the CDR3 is TGTGCCAGCTCGAGCAGGGACAGCCATGTCTATGGCTACACCTTC.

Written as DNA, the CDR3 is TGTGCTAGTGGGACTCTACCGGGACAGGACCTTATGGGGAATCAGCCCCAGCATTTT. Its protein is CASGTLPGQDLMGNQPQHF. The chain carries TRBV12-5 and TRBJ1-5; TRBD1 matches at 8 bases. Germline CDR1 LGHNT, CDR2 FRNRAP. J lost 4 bases, V lost 6 bases, and 20 bases had no gene match. The CDR3 is 19 amino acids.

The gene calls are TRBV5-1 and TRBJ2-1; the match to TRBD2 covers 7 bases. Per germline, CDR1 SGHRS and CDR2 YFSETQ. The V segment lost 5 bases and the J segment 0 bases; nucleotides outside the gene matches: 8. This CDR3 is built from 16 residues. In DNA form, the CDR3 reads TGCGCCAGCAGGTCCGCTAGCGGTCTCTCCTACAATGAGCAGTTCTTC. Translating gives CASRSASGLSYNEQFF.

This chain links TRBV27 with TRBJ2-1; the D is unclear. V was clipped by 3 bases and J by 0 bases, with 3 bases between them. The CDR3 contains 13 residues. From germline, CDR1 is MNHEY and CDR2 SMNVEV (reference sequence). Here the CDR3 DNA reads TGTGCCAGCAGTTTTAGCTCCTACAATGAGCAGTTCTTC. Translating it yields CASSFSSYNEQFF.

This rearrangement joins TRBV6-5 to TRBJ2-2, with D maybe TRBD2 (6 bases). The V and J ends lost 5 bases and 0 bases respectively, with 10 bases between them. Germline-derived CDR1 and CDR2 are MNHEY and SVGAGI. The CDR3 has 15 amino acids. This CDR3 is CASSGRDANTGELFF. The DNA of the CDR3 is TGTGCCAGCAGTGGGCGGGACGCGAACACCGGGGAGCTGTTTTTT.

The chain is built from TRBV19 and TRBJ2-7, with a tentative D call TRBD1 (7 bases). V was shortened by 3 bases and J by 5 bases, with 11 bases between the two germline ends. The CDR3 runs 13 residues. The germline V gene encodes CDR1 LNHDA and CDR2 SQIVND (reference sequence). CDR3 coding DNA: TGTGCCAGTAGTATTCTCAGGGGGGACGAGCAGTACTTC. Protein product: CASSILRGDEQYF. Together with reference TRBV19 and TRBJ2-7, the CDR3 gives the full variable domain: DGGITQSPKYLFRKEGQNVTLSCEQNLNHDAMYWYRQDPGQGLRLIYYSQIVNDFQKGDIAEGYSVSREKKESFPLTVTSAQKNPTAFYLCASSILRGDEQYFGPGTRLTVT.

The chain is built from TRBV19 and TRBJ1-3, with 8 bases identical to TRBD1. The CDR3 is made up of 15 amino acids. Losses at the gene ends were 5 bases for V and 4 bases for J; bases not matched to a gene: 7. The V gene's germline CDR1 is LNHDA and CDR2 SQIVND (reference sequence). CDR3 sequence (DNA): TGTGCCAGTAGTCCCTCCAGGGGGCTAGGAAACACCATATATTTT. This sequence encodes CASSPSRGLGNTIYF.

The J gene is TRBJ2-7, the V gene TRBV2; 8 nucleotides match TRBD1. The V gene's germline CDR1 is SNHLY and CDR2 FYNNEI. Unmatched junction bases numbered 7, after V lost 6 bases and J lost 0 bases. The CDR3 covers 15 residues. The CDR3 DNA reads TGTGCCAGCAGGGCGGGACAGGATCCCTCCTACGAGCAGTACTTC. Residues: CASRAGQDPSYEQYF. Drawing the rest from reference TRBV2 and TRBJ2-7, the complete variable domain is EPEVTQTPSHQVTQMGQEVILRCVPISNHLYFYWYRQILGQKVEFLVSFYNNEISEKSEIFDDQFSVERPDGSNFTLKIRSTKLEDSAMYFCASRAGQDPSYEQYFGPGTRLTVT.

V and J are TRBV27 and TRBJ2-1, with D hard to call. In germline, CDR1 is MNHEY, CDR2 SMNVEV (reference sequence). This CDR3 has 14 residues. Deletions cut 7 bases from V and 4 bases from J, with 14 bases between. This CDR3 reads CASTLTYPYNEQFF. The CDR3 DNA is TGTGCCAGCACCCTAACCTACCCGTACAATGAGCAGTTCTTC.

The chain combines TRBV15 with TRBJ1-2; perhaps TRBD1 as D (5 bases). CDR1 LNHNV and CDR2 YYDKDF come from the germline V gene (reference sequence). V lost 5 bases, J lost 4 bases, and 11 bases lay in between. The CDR3 consists of 13 residues. The CDR3 coding sequence is TGTGCCACCAGCCACGACAGACTCTATGGCTACACCTTC. Its protein product is CATSHDRLYGYTF.

This chain links TRBV27 with TRBJ1-2, with 7 nucleotides matching TRBD1. The length of the CDR3 is 15 residues. V shed 5 bases and J 4 bases; nucleotides not matched to a gene: 10. Germline V gene lookup returns CDR1 MNHEY and CDR2 SMNVEV (reference sequence). The chain's CDR3 is CASSNHRGGPYGYTF. CDR3 coding DNA: TGTGCCAGCAGTAATCACAGGGGAGGTCCCTATGGCTACACCTTC.

The chain recombines TRBV7-9 with TRBJ1-4, with D possibly matching TRBD1 (6 bases). The CDR3 has 14 amino acids. V lost 5 bases to trimming and J lost 8 bases, with 15 bases between them. Germline CDR1 and CDR2: SEHNR and FQNEAQ (reference sequence). CDR3: CASSGGQPPEKLFF. DNA for the CDR3: TGTGCCAGCAGCGGAGGACAGCCGCCGGAAAAACTGTTTTTT. The whole variable domain, filled in from reference TRBV7-9 and TRBJ1-4, reads DTGVSQNPRHKITKRGQNVTFRCDPISEHNRLYWYRQTLGQGPEFLTYFQNEAQLEKSRLLSDRFSAERPKGSFSTLEIQRTEQGDSAMYLCASSGGQPPEKLFFGSGTQLSVL.

The chain recombines TRBV9 with TRBJ2-7; D is possibly TRBD1 (6 bases). Per the germline V gene, CDR1 is SGDLS and CDR2 is YYNGEE. The V gene lost 0 bases and the J gene lost 0 bases, with 7 bases spanning the gap. The CDR3 extends over 14 amino acids. In DNA form, the CDR3 reads TGTGCCAGCAGCGTAGGGGACAACTCCTACGAGCAGTACTTC. This sequence encodes CASSVGDNSYEQYF. Based on the CDR3 plus reference TRBV9 and TRBJ2-7, the full variable domain is DSGVTQTPKHLITATGQRVTLRCSPRSGDLSVYWYQQSLDQGLQFLIQYYNGEERAKGNILERFSAQQFPDLHSELNLSSLELGDSALYFCASSVGDNSYEQYFGPGTRLTVT.

The sample holds one count of this clone. The V gene is TRBV7-6, the J gene TRBJ2-7; 9 nucleotides line up with TRBD2. Germline assignment: CDR1 SGHVS and CDR2 FNYEAQ. Trimming removed 6 bases from V and 0 bases from J; junction bases left unmatched: 6. CDR3 length: 15 residues. The CDR3 is CASSSSGASSYEQYF. In DNA, the CDR3 is TGTGCCAGCAGTTCTAGCGGGGCTAGCTCCTACGAGCAGTACTTC.